The 3 T cell receptor beta chains below come from one sample, sequenced in a study of blood T cells in healthy people across ages. A second PCR of 7 to 11 cycles used a sample-barcoded 5' primer and a J-beta primer mix. TCRdb passed the 5' RACE reads through MiXCR, listing each CDR3 protein once. The data contain under 800,000 distinct CDR3 sequences, more than 40% of them seen just once; the ten biggest clones take up 20% to 25%. The sample was blood. All receptors come from a woman aged 55-70 years in good health.

Details on this clonotype: This may be a read error: a much more frequent sequence differs by one nucleotide. This chain connects TRBV3-1 to TRBJ2-5; TRBD2 matches at 7 bases. Germline V lookup: CDR1 LGHDT, CDR2 YNNKEL (reference sequence). This CDR3 region has 14 residues. CDR3: CTSSTWGSAGKQYF. The CDR3 nucleotides read TGTACCAGCTCCACCTGGGGGTCAGCGGGGAAGCAGTACTTC.

Regarding this clonotype: Compared with germline, one end of the junction differs, possibly owing to a read error. This chain links TRBV29-1 with TRBJ1-2; 9 positions agree with TRBD1. Germline V gene sequence: CDR1 SQVTM, CDR2 ANQGSEA. The CDR3 is 13 amino acids. This CDR3 is CSIEPQGAEGYTF. The CDR3 DNA follows: TGCAGCATTGAACCACAGGGGGCAGAGGGCTACACCTTC.

The genes are TRBV6-5 and TRBJ2-3; D remains unclear. V lost 0 bases, J lost 1 base, and 17 bases lay in between. The CDR3 extends over 18 amino acids. In germline, CDR1 is MNHEY, CDR2 SVGAGI. CDR3 nucleotide sequence: TGTGCCAGCAGTTACTCGACGGGCATCCGCCGGGGCACAGATACGCAGTATTTT. This encodes CASSYSTGIRRGTDTQYF.